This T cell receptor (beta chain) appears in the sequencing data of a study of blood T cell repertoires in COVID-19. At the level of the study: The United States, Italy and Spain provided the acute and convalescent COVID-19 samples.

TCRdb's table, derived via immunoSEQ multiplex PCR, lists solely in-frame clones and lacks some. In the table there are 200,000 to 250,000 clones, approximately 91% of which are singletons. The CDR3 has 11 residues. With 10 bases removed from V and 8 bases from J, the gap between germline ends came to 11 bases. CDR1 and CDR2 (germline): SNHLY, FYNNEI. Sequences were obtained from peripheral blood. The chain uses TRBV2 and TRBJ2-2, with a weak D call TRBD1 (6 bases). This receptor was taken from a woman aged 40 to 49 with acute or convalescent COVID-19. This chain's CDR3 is CAIQGYGELFF. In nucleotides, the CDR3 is TGTGCCATACAGGGATATGGGGAGCTGTTTTTT.